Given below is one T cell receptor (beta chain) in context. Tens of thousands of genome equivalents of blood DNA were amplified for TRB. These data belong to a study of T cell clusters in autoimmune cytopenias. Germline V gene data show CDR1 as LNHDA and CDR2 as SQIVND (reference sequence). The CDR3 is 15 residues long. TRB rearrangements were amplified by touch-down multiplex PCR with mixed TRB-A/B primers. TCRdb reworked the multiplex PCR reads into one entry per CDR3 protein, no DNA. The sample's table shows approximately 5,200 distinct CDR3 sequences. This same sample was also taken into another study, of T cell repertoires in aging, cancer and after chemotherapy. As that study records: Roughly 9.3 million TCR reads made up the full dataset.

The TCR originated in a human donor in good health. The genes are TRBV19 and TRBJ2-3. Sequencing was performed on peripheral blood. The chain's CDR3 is CASSMVRSSTDTQYF.